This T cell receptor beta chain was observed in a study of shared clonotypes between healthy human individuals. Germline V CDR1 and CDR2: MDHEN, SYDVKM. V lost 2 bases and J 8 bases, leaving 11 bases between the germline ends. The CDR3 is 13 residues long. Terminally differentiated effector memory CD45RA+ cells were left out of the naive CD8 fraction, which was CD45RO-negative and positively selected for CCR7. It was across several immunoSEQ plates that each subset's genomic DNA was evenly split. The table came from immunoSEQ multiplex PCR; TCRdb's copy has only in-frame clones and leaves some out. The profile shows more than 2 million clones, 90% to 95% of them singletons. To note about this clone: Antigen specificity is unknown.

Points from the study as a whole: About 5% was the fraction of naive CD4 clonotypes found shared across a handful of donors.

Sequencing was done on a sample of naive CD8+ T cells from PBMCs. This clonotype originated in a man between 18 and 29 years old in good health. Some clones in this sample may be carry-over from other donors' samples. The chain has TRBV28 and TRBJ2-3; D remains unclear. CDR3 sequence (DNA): TGTGCCAGCAGTTTAGTATTTATGGGTACGCAGTATTTT. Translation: CASSLVFMGTQYF.